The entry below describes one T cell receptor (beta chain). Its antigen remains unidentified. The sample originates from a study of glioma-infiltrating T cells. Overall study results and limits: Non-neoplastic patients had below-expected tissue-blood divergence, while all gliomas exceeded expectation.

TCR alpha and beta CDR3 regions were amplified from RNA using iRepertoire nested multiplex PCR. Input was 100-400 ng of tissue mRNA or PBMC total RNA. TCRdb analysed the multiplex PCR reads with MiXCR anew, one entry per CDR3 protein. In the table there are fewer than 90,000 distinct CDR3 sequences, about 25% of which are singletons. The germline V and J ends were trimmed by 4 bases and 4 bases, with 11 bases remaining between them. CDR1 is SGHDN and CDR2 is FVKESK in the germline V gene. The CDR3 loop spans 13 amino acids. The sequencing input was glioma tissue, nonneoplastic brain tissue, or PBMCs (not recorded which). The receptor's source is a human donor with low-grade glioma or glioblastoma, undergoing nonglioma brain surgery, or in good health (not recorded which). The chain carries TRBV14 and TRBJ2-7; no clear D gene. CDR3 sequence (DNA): TGTGCCAGCAGCCCCCTGTGGGGATACGAGCAGTACTTC. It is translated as CASSPLWGYEQYF.